The entry below gives a single T cell receptor (beta chain) sequence along with its context. Its cognate antigen has yet to be identified. Qualities for individual bases were not recorded, and no much larger clone is one base off. This sample was taken from a study of blood T cell repertoires in COVID-19 (dated by TCRdb to the early 2020s). At the level of the whole study: Samples from collaborators originated in the United States, Italy and Spain and spanned both the acute and convalescent phases of COVID-19. The material from the prospective study consisted of cDNA or gDNA derived from T cells, B-cell-depleted T cells, or PBMCs. The dataset comprised deeply sampled blood TCRbeta repertoires from subjects exposed to, actively infected with, or recovered from COVID-19. The repertoires were made available in a free public database intended to serve as a resource for research on the immune response to SARS-CoV-2. The samples were drawn from the first 160 participants of the ongoing ImmuneRACE study and from under 1,500 subjects provided by 6 global collaborators. Sample metadata almost always included a de-identified subject ID, COVID-19 status, age in years and sex. Where available, HLA class I and class II types were obtained from metadata supplied by the sample provider rather than from assay-based typing. The study at large found these results: The amount of clinical and demographic metadata varied by source and participant and was provided uncurated.

CDR3 length: 15 amino acids, cysteine to phenylalanine. The CDR3 DNA has 45 bases and is translated from base 1. The junction shows trimming of 0 bases on V and 6 bases on J, and the gene matches do not reach 1 base of it. In the germline V gene (reference sequence), CDR1 corresponds to MNHEY and CDR2 to SMNVEV. TCRbeta CDR3 regions were amplified from genomic DNA using the immunoSEQ Assay, a bias-controlled multiplex PCR. From the authors' description of their analysis: Nucleated cell counts per sample were estimated from amplification of reference gene primers within the assay. To quantify the absolute abundance of each unique TCRbeta CDR3 rearrangement, sequence reads were collapsed and filtered. For each sample, productive Simpson clonality was calculated as the square root of Simpson's diversity index across productive rearrangements. What TCRdb holds here is the immuneACCESS table cut down to in-frame rearrangements. Part of the clones is not present; checked against another copy, under half of the missing clones reflect an unresolved V gene, and the others are unexplained. V, J and clone size were drawn from that table, and D and trimming were deduced from the DNA. The sample table holds approximately 170,000 clones, of which approximately 90% were seen once. Of the sample, approximately 24% falls within the top ten clones.

Collaborating institutions collected whole blood in K2EDTA tubes following their own protocols. Collaborator samples were shipped for TCRbeta analysis as frozen whole blood, isolated PBMCs, or DNA extracted from either sample type. This sequence uses TRBV27 and TRBJ2-2, with 10 bases in between that match TRBD1. The TCR comes from a man in his sixties with acute or convalescent COVID-19. What was sequenced was peripheral blood. The nucleotides are TGTGCCAGCAGTTTATCGGGACAGGGGTCCGGGGAGCTGTTTTTT. It translates to CASSLSGQGSGELFF.